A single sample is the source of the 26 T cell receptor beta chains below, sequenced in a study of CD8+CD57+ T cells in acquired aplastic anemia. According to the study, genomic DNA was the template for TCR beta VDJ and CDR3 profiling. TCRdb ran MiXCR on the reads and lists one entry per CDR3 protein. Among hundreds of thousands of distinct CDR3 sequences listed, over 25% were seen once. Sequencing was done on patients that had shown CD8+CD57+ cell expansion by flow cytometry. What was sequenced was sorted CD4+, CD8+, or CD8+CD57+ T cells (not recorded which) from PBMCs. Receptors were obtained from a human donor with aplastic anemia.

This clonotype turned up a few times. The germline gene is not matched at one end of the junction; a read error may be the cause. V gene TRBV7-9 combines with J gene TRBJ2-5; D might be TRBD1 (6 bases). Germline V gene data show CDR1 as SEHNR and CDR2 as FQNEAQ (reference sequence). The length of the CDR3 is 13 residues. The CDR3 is CASSPSVGPGVDF. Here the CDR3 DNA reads TGTGCCAGCAGTCCGTCCGTAGGCCCAGGGGTGGACTTC.

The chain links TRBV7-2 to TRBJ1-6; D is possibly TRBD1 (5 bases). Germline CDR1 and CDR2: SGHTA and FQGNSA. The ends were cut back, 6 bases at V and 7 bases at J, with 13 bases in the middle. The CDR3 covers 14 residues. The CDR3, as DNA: TGTGCCAGCAGGTCGGAAGGGGCGAATTCACCCCTCCACTTT. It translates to CASRSEGANSPLHF.

CDR3 bases: TGTGCCACCAGCAGGGGTGACACGACTGAAGCTTTCTTT. It codes for CATSRGDTTEAFF. The chain uses TRBV15 and TRBJ1-1; no firm D call. The CDR3 has 13 residues. Trimming removed 3 bases from V and 5 bases from J, with 10 bases in between. Germline assignment: CDR1 LNHNV and CDR2 YYDKDF (reference sequence).

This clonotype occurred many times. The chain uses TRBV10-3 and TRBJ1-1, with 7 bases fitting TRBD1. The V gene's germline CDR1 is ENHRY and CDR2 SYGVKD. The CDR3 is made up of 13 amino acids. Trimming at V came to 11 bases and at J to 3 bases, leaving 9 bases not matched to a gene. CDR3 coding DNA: TGTGCCTCCCACAGGGGAGGGGACACTGAAGCTTTCTTT. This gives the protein CASHRGGDTEAFF.

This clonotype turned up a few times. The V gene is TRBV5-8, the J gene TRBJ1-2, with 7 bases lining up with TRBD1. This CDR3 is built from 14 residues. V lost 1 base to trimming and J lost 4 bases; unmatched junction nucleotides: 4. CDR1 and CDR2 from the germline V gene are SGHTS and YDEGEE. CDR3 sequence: CASSLRGPGYGYTF. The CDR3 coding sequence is TGTGCCAGCAGCTTGAGGGGGCCGGGCTATGGCTACACCTTC.

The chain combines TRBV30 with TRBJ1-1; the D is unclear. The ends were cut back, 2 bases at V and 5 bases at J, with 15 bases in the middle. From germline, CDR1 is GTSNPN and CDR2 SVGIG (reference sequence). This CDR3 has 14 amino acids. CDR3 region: CAWSFRTQGTEAFF. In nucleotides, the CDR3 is TGTGCCTGGAGTTTTCGGACCCAAGGGACTGAAGCTTTCTTT.

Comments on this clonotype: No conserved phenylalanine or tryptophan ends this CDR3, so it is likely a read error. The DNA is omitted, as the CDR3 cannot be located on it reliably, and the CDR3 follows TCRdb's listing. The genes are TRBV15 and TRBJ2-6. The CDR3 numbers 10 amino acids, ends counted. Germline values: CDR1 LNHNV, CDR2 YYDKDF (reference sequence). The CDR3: CATSRARGTS.

The DNA for the CDR3 is TGTGCCACCAGCCGCCGACAGGGACCTAATTCACCCCTCCACTTT. This gives the protein CATSRRQGPNSPLHF. The chain carries TRBV15 and TRBJ1-6, with 7 bases lining up with TRBD1. The ends lost 5 bases at V and 6 bases at J; junction bases unmatched: 7. The CDR3 extends over 15 amino acids. Germline V lookup: CDR1 LNHNV, CDR2 YYDKDF (reference sequence).

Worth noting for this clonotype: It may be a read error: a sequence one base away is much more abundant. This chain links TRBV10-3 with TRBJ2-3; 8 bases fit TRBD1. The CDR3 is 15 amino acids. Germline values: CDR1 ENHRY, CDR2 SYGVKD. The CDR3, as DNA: TGTGCCATCAGTTCCGGACAGGGCGGCACAGATACGGAGTATTTT. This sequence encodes CAISSGQGGTDTEYF.

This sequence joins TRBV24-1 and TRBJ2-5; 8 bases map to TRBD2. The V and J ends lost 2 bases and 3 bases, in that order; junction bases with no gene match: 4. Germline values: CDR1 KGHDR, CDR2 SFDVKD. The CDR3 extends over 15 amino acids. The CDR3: CATSDSEREKETQYF. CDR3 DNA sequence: TGTGCCACCAGTGATTCAGAGCGGGAGAAAGAGACCCAGTACTTC.

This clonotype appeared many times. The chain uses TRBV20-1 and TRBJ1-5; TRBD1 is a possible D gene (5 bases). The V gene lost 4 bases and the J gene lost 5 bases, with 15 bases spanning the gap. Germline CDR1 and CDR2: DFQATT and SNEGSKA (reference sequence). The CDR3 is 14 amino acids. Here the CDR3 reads CSATLALGDQPQHF. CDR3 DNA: TGCAGTGCTACACTGGCGCTAGGGGATCAGCCCCAGCATTTT.

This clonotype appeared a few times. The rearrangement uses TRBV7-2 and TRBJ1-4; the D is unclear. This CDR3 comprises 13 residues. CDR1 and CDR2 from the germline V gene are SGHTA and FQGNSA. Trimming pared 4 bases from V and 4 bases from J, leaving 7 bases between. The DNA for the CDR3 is TGTGCCAGCAGCTCCCACCTTAATGAAAAACTGTTTTTT. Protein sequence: CASSSHLNEKLFF.

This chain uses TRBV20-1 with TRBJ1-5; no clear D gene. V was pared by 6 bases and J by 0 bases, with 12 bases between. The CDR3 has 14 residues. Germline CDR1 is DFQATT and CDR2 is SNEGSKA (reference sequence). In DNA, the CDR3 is TGCAGTGCCTCCTCGGACGGTAGCAATCAGCCCCAGCATTTT. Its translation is CSASSDGSNQPQHF.

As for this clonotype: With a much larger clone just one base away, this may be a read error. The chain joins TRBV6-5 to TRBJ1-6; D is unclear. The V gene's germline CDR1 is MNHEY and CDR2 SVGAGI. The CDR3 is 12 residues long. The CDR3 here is CTSSYDGTPLHF. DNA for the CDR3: TGTACCAGCAGTTACGACGGAACACCCCTCCACTTT.

The DNA for the CDR3 is TGTGCCAGCAGTTCCCTTACAGAGAGCAATCAGCCCCAGCATTTT. It translates to CASSSLTESNQPQHF. The chain employs TRBV27 and TRBJ1-5; D gene unclear. Trimming removed 4 bases from V and 1 base from J, with 11 bases in between. The CDR3 is made up of 15 amino acids. The germline gives CDR1 MNHEY, CDR2 SMNVEV (reference sequence).

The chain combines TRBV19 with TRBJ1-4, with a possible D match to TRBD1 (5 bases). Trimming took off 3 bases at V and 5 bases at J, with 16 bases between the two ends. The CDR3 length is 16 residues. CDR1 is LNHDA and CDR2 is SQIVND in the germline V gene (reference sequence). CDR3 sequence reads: CASSILSGATNEKLFF. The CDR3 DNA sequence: TGTGCCAGTAGTATCCTATCCGGGGCGACGAATGAAAAACTGTTTTTT.

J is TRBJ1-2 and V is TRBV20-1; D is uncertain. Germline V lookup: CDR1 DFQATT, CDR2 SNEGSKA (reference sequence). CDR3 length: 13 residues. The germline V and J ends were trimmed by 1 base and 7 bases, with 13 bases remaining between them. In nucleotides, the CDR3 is TGCAGTGCTAGAGGAGGGTCTACGGCTGGCTACACCTTC. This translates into CSARGGSTAGYTF.

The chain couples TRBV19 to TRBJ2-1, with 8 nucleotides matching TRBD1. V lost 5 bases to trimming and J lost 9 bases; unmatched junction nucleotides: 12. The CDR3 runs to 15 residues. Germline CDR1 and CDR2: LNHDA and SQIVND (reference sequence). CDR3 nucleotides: TGTGCCAGTAGTTCACAAGGACAGGGAAGGAGTGAGCAGTTCTTC. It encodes CASSSQGQGRSEQFF.

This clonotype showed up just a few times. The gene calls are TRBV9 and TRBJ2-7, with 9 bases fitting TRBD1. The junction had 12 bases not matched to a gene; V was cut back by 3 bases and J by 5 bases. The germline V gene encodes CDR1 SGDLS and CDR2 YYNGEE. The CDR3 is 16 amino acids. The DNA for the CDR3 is TGTGCCAGCAGCGGGGCCCCCGGGACAGGGTCAAACGAGCAGTACTTC. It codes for CASSGAPGTGSNEQYF. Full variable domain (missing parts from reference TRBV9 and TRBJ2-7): DSGVTQTPKHLITATGQRVTLRCSPRSGDLSVYWYQQSLDQGLQFLIQYYNGEERAKGNILERFSAQQFPDLHSELNLSSLELGDSALYFCASSGAPGTGSNEQYFGPGTRLTVT.

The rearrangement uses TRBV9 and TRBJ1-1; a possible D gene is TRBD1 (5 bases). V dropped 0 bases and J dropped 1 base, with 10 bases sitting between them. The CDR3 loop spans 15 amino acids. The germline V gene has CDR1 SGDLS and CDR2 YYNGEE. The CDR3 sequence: CASSVGPGGNTEAFF. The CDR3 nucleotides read TGTGCCAGCAGCGTAGGGCCCGGGGGGAACACTGAAGCTTTCTTT. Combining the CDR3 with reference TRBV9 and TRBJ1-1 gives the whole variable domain DSGVTQTPKHLITATGQRVTLRCSPRSGDLSVYWYQQSLDQGLQFLIQYYNGEERAKGNILERFSAQQFPDLHSELNLSSLELGDSALYFCASSVGPGGNTEAFFGQGTRLTVV.

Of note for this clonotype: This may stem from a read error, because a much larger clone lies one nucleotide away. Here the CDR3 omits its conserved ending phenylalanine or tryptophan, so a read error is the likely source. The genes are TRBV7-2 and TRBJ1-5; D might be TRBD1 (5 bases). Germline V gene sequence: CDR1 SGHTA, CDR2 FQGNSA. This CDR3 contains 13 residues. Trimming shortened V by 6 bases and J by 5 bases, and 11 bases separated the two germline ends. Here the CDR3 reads CASSRQSDQPQHL. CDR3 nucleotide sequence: TGTGCCAGCAGTCGACAGAGCGATCAGCCCCAGCATCTT.

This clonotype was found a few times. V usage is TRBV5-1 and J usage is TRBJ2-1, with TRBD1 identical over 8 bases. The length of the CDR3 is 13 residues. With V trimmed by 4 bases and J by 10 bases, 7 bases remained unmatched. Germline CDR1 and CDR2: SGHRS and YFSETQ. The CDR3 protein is CASSGGQVSEQFF. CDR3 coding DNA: TGCGCCAGCAGCGGGGGACAGGTTTCCGAGCAGTTCTTC. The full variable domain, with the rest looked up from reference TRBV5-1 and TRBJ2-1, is KAGVTQTPRYLIKTRGQQVTLSCSPISGHRSVSWYQQTPGQGLQFLFEYFSETQRNKGNFPGRFSGRQFSNSRSEMNVSTLELGDSALYLCASSGGQVSEQFFGPGTRLTVL.

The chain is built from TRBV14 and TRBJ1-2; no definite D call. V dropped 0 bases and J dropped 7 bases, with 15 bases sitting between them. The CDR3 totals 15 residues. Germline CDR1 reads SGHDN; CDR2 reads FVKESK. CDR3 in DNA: TGTGCCAGCAGCCAAGATCTCCGGGATTCACGTGGCTACACCTTC. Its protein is CASSQDLRDSRGYTF.

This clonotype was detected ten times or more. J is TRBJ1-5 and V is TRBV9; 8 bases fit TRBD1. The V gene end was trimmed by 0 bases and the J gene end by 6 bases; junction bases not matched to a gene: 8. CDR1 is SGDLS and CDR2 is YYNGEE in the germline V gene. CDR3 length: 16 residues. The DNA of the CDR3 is TGTGCCAGCAGCGTAGATCCAGGGGGCGGTGGTCAGCCCCAGCATTTT. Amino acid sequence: CASSVDPGGGGQPQHF.

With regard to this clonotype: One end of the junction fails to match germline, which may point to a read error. As DNA, the CDR3 is TGTGCCAGCAGTCTAGCAAGGCGGTCTAACTATGGCTACACCTTC. Protein product: CASSLARRSNYGYTF. The V and J genes are TRBV12-3 or TRBV12-4 and TRBJ1-2; no reliable D call. The CDR3 spans 15 residues.

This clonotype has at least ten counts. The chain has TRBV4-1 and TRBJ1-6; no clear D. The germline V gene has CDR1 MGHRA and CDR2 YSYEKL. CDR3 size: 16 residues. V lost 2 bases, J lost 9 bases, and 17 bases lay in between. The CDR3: CASSQSPRPKGSPLHF. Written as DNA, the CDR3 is TGCGCCAGCAGCCAATCCCCCCGGCCGAAAGGTTCACCCCTCCACTTT.